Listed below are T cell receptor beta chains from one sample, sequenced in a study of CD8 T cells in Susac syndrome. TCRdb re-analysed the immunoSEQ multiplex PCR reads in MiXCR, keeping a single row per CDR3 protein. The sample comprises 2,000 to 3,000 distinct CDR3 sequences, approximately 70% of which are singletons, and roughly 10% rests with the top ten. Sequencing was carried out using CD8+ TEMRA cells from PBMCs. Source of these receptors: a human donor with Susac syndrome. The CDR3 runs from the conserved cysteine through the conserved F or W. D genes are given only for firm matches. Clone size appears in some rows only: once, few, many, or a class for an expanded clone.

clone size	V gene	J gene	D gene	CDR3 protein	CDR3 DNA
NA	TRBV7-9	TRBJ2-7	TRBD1	CASSRPDRVIPYEQYF	TGTGCCAGCAGCAGGCCTGACAGGGTAATCCCCTACGAGCAGTACTTC
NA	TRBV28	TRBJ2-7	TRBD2	CASSYGGGYEQYF	TGTGCCAGCAGCTACGGGGGGGGCTACGAGCAGTACTTC
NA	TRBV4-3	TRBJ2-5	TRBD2	CASSQEWASGETQYF	TGCGCCAGCAGCCAAGAATGGGCTAGCGGAGAGACCCAGTACTTC
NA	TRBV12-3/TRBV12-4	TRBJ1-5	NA	CASSLTAAYSNQPQHF	TGTGCCAGCAGTCTGACCGCTGCCTATAGCAATCAGCCCCAGCATTTT
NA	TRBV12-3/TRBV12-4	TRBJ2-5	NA	CASSLLAEEETQYF	TGTGCCAGCAGTTTACTAGCCGAGGAAGAGACCCAGTACTTC
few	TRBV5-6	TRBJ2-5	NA	CASSPDSQETQYF	TGTGCCAGCAGCCCCGATTCCCAAGAGACCCAGTACTTC
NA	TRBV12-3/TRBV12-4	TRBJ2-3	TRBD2	CASSLKRGPRTDTQYF	TGTGCCAGCAGTTTAAAGCGGGGACCCCGCACAGATACGCAGTATTTT
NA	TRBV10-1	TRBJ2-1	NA	CASSESWHSSYNEQFF	TGCGCCAGCAGTGAGTCGTGGCATAGCTCCTACAATGAGCAGTTCTTC
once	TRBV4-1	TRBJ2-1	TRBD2	CASSQGASSSGGHTSSYNEQFF	TGCGCCAGCAGCCAAGGGGCGTCGTCTAGCGGGGGCCATACGAGCTCCTACAATGAGCAGTTCTTC
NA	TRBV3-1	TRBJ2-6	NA	CASSLDTHLQSRANVLTF	TGTGCCAGCAGCTTGGATACTCATTTACAAAGTCGGGCCAACGTCCTGACTTTC
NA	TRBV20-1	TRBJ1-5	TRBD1	CSARDGTGQGQPQHF	TGCAGTGCTAGAGACGGGACAGGGCAAGGTCAGCCCCAGCATTTT
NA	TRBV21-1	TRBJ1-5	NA	CVQQQSADRDSNQPQHF	TGTGTGCAGCAGCAAAGCGCAGACAGAGATAGCAATCAGCCCCAGCATTTT